This T cell receptor (beta chain) was documented in a study of early T cells in non-severe SARS-CoV-2 infection. Looking at the study overall: Bulk RNA taken from unsorted whole blood was sequenced, leaving chains unpaired.

This clonotype was observed at least ten times. Its specificity is not known. The library protocol tagged individual cDNA molecules with unique molecular identifiers. Each CDR3 protein is one row after TCRdb ran MiXCR on the 5' RACE reads. The repertoire holds about 90,000 distinct CDR3 sequences, approximately 12% seen once, with under 4.5% in the top ten. General observations from the study: Matching against VDJdb likely underestimated virus-specific expansions, favoring anti-spike CD8.

This CDR3 is built from 15 residues. The germline V gene encodes CDR1 SEHNR and CDR2 FQNEAQ (reference sequence). V gave up 0 bases and J gave up 4 bases, with 12 bases separating them. The origin of this receptor is an adult who was a healthcare worker with PCR-confirmed SARS-CoV-2 infection or an uninfected control (not recorded which). The rearrangement links TRBV7-9 to TRBJ2-5, with D possibly being TRBD1 (6 bases). Sequences were derived from whole blood, sampled at baseline. This chain's CDR3 is CASSLAGAGGETQYF. CDR3 DNA sequence: TGTGCCAGCAGCTTAGCGGGGGCTGGGGGAGAGACCCAGTACTTC.